One T cell receptor (beta chain) is described in this entry. The data are from a study of shared clonotypes between healthy human individuals. The run depth of the assay was deep. The assay was immunoSEQ multiplex PCR, and TCRdb's table has in-frame clones only and misses some. The sample consists of more than 1,200,000 clones, just under 99% of them appearing once. The CDR3 is 15 residues long. V lost 3 bases, J lost 6 bases, and 16 bases lay in between. Per germline, CDR1 SGDLS and CDR2 YYNGEE. A split of CD4+ cells into CD45RA+ naive and CD45RA-negative memory subsets was performed. The V call is TRBV9, the J call TRBJ2-1, with a possible D match to TRBD1 (6 bases). The sample taken for sequencing was naive CD4+ T cells sorted from blood. Subset: CD45RA+ positively selected. This receptor was identified in a man aged 25 to 40 in good health. The CDR3 reads CASSGFQGPGNEQFF. DNA for the CDR3: TGTGCCAGCAGCGGGTTCCAGGGGCCGGGCAATGAGCAGTTCTTC. The full variable domain, its missing parts supplied by reference TRBV9 and TRBJ2-1, is DSGVTQTPKHLITATGQRVTLRCSPRSGDLSVYWYQQSLDQGLQFLIQYYNGEERAKGNILERFSAQQFPDLHSELNLSSLELGDSALYFCASSGFQGPGNEQFFGPGTRLTVL.